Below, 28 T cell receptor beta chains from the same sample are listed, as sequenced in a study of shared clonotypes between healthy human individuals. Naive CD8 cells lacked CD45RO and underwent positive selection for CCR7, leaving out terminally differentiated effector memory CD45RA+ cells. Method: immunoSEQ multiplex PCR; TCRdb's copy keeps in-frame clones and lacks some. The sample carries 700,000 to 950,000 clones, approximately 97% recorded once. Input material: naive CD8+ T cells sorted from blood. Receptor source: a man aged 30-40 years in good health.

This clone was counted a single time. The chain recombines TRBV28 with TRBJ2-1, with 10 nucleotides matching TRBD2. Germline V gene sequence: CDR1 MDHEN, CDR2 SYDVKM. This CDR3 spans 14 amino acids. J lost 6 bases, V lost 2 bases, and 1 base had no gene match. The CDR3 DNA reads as TGTGCCAGCAGTTTACCTAGCGGGGGCAATGAGCAGTTCTTC. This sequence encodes CASSLPSGGNEQFF. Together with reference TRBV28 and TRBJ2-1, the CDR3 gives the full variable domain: DVKVTQSSRYLVKRTGEKVFLECVQDMDHENMFWYRQDPGLGLRLIYFSYDVKMKEKGDIPEGYSVSREKKERFSLILESASTNQTSMYLCASSLPSGGNEQFFGPGTRLTVL.

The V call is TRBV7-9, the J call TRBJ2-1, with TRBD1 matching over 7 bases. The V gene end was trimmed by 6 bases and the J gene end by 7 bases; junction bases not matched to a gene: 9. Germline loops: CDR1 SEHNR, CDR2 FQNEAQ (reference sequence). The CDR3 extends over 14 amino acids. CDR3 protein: CASRSGGWVNEQFF. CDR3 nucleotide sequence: TGTGCCAGCAGATCAGGGGGTTGGGTGAATGAGCAGTTCTTC.

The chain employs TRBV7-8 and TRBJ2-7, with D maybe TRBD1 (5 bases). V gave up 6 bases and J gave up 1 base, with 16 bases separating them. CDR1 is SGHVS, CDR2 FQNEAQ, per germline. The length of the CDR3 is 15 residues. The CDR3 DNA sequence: TGTGCCAGCAGTTCTTCTGGCCAGGGATCCTACGAGCAGTACTTC. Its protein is CASSSSGQGSYEQYF.

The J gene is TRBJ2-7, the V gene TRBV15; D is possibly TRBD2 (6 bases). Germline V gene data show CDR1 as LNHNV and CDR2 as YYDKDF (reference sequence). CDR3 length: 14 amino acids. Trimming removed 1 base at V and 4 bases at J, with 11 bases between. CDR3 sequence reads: CATSRVTGEYEQYF. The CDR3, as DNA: TGTGCCACCAGCAGAGTTACGGGGGAATACGAGCAGTACTTC.

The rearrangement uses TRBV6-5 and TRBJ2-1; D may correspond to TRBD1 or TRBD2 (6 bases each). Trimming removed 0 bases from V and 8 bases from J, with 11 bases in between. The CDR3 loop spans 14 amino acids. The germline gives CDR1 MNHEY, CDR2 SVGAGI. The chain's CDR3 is CASSYSTRGDEQFF. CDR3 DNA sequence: TGTGCCAGCAGTTACTCGACAAGGGGGGATGAGCAGTTCTTC.

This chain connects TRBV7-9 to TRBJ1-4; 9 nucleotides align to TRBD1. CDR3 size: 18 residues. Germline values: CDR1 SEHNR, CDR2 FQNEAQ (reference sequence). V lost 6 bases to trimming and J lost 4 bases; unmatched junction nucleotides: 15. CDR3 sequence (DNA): TGTGCCAGCAGTCCATTGATGGGACAGGGACCCTATAATGAAAAACTGTTTTTT. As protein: CASSPLMGQGPYNEKLFF.

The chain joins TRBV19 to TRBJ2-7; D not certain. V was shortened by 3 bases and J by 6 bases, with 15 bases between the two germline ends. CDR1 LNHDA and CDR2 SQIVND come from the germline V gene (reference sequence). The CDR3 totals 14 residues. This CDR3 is CASSITGKGGEQYF. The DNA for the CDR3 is TGTGCCAGTAGTATTACCGGCAAAGGTGGCGAGCAGTACTTC.

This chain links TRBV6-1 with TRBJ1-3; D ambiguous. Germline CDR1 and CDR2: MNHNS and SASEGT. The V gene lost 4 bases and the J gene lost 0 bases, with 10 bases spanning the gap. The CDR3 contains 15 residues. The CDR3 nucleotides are TGTGCCAGCAGTGGTAAGACAAGCTCTGGAAACACCATATATTTT. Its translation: CASSGKTSSGNTIYF.

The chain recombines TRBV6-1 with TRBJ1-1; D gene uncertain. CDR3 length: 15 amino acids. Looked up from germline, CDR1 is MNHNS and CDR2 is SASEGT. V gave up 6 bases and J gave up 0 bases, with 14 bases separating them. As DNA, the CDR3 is TGTGCCAGCAGCCCTCAAGTGACTATGAACACTGAAGCTTTCTTT. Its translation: CASSPQVTMNTEAFF.

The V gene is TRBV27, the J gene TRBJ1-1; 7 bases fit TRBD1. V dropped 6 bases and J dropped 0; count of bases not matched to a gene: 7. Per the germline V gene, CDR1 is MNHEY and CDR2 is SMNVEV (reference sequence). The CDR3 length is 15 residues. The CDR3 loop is CASSLRQGMNTEAFF. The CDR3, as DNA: TGTGCCAGCAGCCTCCGACAGGGAATGAACACTGAAGCTTTCTTT.

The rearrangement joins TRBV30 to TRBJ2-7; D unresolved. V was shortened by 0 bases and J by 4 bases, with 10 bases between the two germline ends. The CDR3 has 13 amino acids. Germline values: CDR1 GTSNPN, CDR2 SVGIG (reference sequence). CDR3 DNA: TGTGCCTGGAGTGTACTGACGGCGTACGAGCAGTACTTC. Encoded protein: CAWSVLTAYEQYF. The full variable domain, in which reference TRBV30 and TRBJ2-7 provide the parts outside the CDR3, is SQTIHQWPATLVQPVGSPLSLECTVEGTSNPNLYWYRQAAGRGLQLLFYSVGIGQISSEVPQNLSASRPQDRQFILSSKKLLLSDSGFYLCAWSVLTAYEQYFGPGTRLTVT.

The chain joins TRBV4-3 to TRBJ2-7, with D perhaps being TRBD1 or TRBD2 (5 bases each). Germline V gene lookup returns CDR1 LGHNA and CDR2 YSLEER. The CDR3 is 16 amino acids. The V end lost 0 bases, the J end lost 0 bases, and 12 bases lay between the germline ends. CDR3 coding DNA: TGCGCCAGCAGCCAAGATGCCGGGACGGTCTCCTACGAGCAGTACTTC. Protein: CASSQDAGTVSYEQYF.

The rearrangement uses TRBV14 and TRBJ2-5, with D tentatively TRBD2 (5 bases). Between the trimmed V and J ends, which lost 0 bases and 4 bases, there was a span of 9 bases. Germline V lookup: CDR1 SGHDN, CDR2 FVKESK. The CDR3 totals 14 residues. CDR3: CASSQEAGPETQYF. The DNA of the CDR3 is TGTGCCAGCAGCCAAGAGGCGGGTCCAGAGACCCAGTACTTC. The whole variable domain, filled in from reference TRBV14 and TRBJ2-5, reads EAGVTQFPSHSVIEKGQTVTLRCDPISGHDNLYWYRRVMGKEIKFLLHFVKESKQDESGMPNNRFLAERTGGTYSTLKVQPAELEDSGVYFCASSQEAGPETQYFGPGTRLLVL.

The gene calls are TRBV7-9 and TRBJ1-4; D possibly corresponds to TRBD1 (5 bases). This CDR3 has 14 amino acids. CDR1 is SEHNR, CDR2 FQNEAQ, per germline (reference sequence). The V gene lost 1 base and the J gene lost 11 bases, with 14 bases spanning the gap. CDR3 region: CASSLGGESGKLFF. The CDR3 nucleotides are TGTGCCAGCAGCTTAGGGGGCGAGAGCGGGAAACTGTTTTTT.

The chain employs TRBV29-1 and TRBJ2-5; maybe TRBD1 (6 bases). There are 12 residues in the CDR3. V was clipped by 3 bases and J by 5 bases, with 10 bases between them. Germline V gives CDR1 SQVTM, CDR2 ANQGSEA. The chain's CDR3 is CSVEGHFETQYF. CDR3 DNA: TGCAGCGTTGAGGGACATTTTGAGACCCAGTACTTC.

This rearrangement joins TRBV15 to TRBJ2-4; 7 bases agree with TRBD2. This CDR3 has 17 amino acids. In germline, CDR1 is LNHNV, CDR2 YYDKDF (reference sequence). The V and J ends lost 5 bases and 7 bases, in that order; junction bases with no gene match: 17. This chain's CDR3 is CATSRPGTNPGFNIQYF. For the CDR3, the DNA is TGTGCCACCAGCCGCCCGGGGACTAACCCGGGGTTCAACATTCAGTACTTC.

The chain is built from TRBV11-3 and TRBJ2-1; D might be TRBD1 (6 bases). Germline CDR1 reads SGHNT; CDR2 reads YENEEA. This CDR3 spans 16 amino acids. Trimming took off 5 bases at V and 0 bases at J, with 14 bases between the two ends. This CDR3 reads CASSPTRTASYNEQFF. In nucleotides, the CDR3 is TGTGCCAGCAGCCCAACCCGGACAGCCTCCTACAATGAGCAGTTCTTC.

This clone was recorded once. CDR3 in amino acids: CASTTQGLDTEAFF. The CDR3 DNA reads TGTGCCAGCACGACACAGGGTTTGGACACTGAAGCTTTCTTT. This chain joins TRBV28 and TRBJ1-1; D perhaps matches TRBD1 (6 bases). Germline-derived CDR1 and CDR2 are MDHEN and SYDVKM. The CDR3 runs to 14 residues. V lost 7 bases and J 3 bases, leaving 15 bases between the germline ends.

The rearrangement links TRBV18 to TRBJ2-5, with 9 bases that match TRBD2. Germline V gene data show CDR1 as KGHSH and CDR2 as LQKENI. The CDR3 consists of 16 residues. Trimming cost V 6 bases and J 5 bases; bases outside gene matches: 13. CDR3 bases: TGTGCCAGCTCGGATGAACTTAGCGGGAGACCGGAGACCCAGTACTTC. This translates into CASSDELSGRPETQYF.

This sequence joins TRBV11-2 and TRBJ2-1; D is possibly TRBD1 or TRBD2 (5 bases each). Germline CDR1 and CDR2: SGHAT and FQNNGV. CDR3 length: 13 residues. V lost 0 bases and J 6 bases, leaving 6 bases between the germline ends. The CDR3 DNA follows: TGTGCCAGCAGCTTAGATGGGGGCAATGAGCAGTTCTTC. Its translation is CASSLDGGNEQFF.

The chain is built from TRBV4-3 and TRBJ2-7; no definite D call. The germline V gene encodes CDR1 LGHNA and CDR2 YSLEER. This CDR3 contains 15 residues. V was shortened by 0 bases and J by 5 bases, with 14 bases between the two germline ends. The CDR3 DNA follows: TGCGCCAGCAGCCAAGATCGCGCAGAAATTGACGAGCAGTACTTC. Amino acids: CASSQDRAEIDEQYF.

CDR3 region: CASSLTGNQPQHF. CDR3 bases: TGTGCCAGCAGCTTGACGGGTAATCAGCCCCAGCATTTT. The gene calls are TRBV11-2 and TRBJ1-5, with unresolved D. The length of the CDR3 is 13 residues. V gave up 3 bases and J gave up 4 bases, with 7 bases separating them. Looked up from germline, CDR1 is SGHAT and CDR2 is FQNNGV.

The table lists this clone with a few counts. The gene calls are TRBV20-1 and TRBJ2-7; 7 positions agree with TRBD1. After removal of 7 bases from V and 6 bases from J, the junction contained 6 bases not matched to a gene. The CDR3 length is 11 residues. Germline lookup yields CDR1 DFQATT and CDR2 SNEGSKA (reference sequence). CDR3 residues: CSVRQGFEQYF. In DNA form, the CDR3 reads TGCAGTGTTCGACAGGGTTTCGAGCAGTACTTC.

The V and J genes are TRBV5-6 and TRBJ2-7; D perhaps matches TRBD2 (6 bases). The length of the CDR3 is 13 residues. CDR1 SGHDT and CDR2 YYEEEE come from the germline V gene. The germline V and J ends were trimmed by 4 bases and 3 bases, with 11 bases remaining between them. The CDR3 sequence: CASSLWEVYEQYF. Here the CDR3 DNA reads TGTGCCAGCAGCCTTTGGGAGGTCTACGAGCAGTACTTC.

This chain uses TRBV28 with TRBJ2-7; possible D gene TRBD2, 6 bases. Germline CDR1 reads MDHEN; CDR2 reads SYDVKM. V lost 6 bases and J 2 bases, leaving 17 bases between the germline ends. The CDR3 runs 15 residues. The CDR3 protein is CASSRGTASTYEQYF. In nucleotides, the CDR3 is TGTGCCAGCAGCCGGGGGACCGCGTCTACCTACGAGCAGTACTTC.

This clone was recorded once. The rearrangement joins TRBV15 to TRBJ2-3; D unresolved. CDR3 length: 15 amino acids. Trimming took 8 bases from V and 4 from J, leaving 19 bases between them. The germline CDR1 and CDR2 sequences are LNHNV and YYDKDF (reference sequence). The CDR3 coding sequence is TGTGCCACCGCAAAAGATGGGTTGATGGCAGATACGCAGTATTTT. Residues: CATAKDGLMADTQYF.

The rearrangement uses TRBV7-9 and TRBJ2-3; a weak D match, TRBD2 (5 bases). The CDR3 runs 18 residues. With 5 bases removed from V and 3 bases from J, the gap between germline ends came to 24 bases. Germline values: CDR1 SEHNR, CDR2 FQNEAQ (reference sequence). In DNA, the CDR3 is TGTGCCAGCAGCCCCATACAGAGGGTAATCAAAAAAACAGATACGCAGTATTTT. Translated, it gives CASSPIQRVIKKTDTQYF.

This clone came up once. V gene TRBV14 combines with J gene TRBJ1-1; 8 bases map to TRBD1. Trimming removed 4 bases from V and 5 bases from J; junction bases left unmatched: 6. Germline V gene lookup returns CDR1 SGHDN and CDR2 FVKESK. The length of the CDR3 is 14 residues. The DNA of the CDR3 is TGTGCCAGCAGCCGTCAGGGGGCTTGGACTGAAGCTTTCTTT. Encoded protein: CASSRQGAWTEAFF.